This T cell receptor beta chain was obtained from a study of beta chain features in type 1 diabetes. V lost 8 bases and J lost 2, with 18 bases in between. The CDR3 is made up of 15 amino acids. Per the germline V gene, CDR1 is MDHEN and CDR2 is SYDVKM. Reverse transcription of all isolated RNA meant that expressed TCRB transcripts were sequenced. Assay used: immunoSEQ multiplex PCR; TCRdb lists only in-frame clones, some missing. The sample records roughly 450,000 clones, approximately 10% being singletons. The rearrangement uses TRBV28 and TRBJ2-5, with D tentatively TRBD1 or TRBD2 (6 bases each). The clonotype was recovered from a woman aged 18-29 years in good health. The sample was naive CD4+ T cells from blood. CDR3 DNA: TGTGCCAGCTCCGAGGGGGGCGGCCTACAAGAGACCCAGTACTTC. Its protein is CASSEGGGLQETQYF.